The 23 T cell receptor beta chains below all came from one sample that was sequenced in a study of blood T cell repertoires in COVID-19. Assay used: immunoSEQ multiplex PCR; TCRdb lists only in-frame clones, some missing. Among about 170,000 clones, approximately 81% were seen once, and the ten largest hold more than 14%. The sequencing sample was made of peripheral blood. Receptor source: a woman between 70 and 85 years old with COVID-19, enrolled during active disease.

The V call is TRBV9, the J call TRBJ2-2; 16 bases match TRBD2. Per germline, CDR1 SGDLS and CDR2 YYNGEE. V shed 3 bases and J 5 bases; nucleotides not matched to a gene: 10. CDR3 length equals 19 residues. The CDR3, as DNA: TGTGCCAGCAGCGAGCCGGGACTAGCGGGAGGGCCGGGTACCGGGGAGCTGTTTTTT. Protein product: CASSEPGLAGGPGTGELFF.

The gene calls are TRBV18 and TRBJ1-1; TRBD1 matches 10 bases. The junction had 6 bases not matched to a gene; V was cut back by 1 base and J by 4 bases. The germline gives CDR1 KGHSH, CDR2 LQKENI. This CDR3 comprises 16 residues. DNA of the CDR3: TGTGCCAGCTCACCACAGTTCCGGACAGGGGGCACTGAAGCTTTCTTT. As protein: CASSPQFRTGGTEAFF.

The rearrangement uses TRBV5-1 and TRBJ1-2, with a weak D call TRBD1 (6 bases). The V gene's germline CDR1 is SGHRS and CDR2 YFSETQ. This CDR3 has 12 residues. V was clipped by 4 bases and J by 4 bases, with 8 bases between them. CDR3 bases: TGCGCCAGCAGCCCGGACAGCTATGGCTACACCTTC. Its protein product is CASSPDSYGYTF.

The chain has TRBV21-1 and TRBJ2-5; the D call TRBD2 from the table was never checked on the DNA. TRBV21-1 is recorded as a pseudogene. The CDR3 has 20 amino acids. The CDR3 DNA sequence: TGTGCCAGCAGCAAACGGGTTGGACTAGCGGGAGTCGGATTCCAAGAGACCCAGTACTTC. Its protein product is CASSKRVGLAGVGFQETQYF.

CDR3 in DNA: TGTGCCACCCTGGGGACAGGGGCTGGGGACACTGAAGCTTTCTTT. Its protein product is CATLGTGAGDTEAFF. The chain combines TRBV10-3 with TRBJ1-1, with TRBD1 identical over 10 bases. The V gene end was trimmed by 10 bases and the J gene end by 3 bases; junction bases not matched to a gene: 11. The CDR3 runs to 15 residues. Germline V lookup: CDR1 ENHRY, CDR2 SYGVKD.

The CDR3 loop reads CASSTTGQGVAMNGYTF. CDR3 in DNA: TGTGCCAGTAGTACCACCGGACAGGGGGTAGCGATGAATGGCTACACCTTC. The chain uses TRBV19 and TRBJ1-2; 10 bases map to TRBD1. The CDR3 is 17 residues long. V was clipped by 4 bases and J by 6 bases; unmatched bases: 14. Per the germline V gene, CDR1 is LNHDA and CDR2 is SQIVND (reference sequence).

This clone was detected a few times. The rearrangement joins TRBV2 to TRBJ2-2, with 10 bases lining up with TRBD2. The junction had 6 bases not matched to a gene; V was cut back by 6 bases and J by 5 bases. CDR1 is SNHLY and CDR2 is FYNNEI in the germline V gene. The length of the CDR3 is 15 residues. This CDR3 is CASSGGLAPTGELFF. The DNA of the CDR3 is TGTGCCAGCAGCGGGGGACTAGCGCCGACCGGGGAGCTGTTTTTT.

This CDR3 is CASSMSRGQPQHF. The CDR3 nucleotides are TGTGCCAGTAGTATGTCCAGGGGGCAGCCCCAGCATTTT. The chain links TRBV19 to TRBJ1-5, with 7 bases matching TRBD1. After removal of 3 bases from V and 7 bases from J, the junction contained 3 bases not matched to a gene. The CDR3 covers 13 residues. CDR1 LNHDA and CDR2 SQIVND come from the germline V gene (reference sequence).

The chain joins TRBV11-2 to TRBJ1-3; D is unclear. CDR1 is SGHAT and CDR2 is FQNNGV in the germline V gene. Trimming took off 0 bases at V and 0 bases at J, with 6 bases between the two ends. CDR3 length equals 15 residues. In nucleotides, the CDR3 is TGTGCCAGCAGCTTAGAGATCAGCTCTGGAAACACCATATATTTT. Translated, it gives CASSLEISSGNTIYF.

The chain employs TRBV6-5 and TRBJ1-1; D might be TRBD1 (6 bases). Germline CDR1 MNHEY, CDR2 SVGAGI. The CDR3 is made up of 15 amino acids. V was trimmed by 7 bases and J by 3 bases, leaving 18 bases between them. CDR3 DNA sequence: TGTGCCAGCATTAAGAACAGGGCGGTGGACACTGAAGCTTTCTTT. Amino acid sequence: CASIKNRAVDTEAFF.

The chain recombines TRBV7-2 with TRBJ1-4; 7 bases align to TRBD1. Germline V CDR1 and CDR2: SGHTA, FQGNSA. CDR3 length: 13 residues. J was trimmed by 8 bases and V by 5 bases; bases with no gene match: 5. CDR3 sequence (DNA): TGTGCCAGCAGCAGGGGGACAGAGGAAAAACTGTTTTTT. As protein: CASSRGTEEKLFF.

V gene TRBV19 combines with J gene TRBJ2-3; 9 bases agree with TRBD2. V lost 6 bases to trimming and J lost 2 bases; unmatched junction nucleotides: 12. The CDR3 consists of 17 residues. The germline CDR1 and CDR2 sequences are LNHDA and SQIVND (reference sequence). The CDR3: CASSPSGVQKYTDTQYF. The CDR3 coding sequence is TGTGCCAGTAGCCCTAGCGGGGTCCAAAAATACACAGATACGCAGTATTTT.

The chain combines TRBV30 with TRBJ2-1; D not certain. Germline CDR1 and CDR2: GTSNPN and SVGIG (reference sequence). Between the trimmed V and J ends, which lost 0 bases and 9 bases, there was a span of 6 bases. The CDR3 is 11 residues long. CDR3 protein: CAWSVSTEQFF. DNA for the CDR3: TGTGCCTGGAGTGTGTCTACTGAGCAGTTCTTC.

The CDR3 sequence is CASSLSAGAGMGYTF. CDR3 in DNA: TGTGCCAGCAGTTTATCAGCAGGGGCTGGGATGGGCTACACCTTC. J is TRBJ1-2 and V is TRBV27; D is possibly TRBD1 (6 bases). The ends were cut back, 0 bases at V and 8 bases at J, with 16 bases in the middle. CDR3 size: 15 residues. Germline CDR1 is MNHEY and CDR2 is SMNVEV (reference sequence).

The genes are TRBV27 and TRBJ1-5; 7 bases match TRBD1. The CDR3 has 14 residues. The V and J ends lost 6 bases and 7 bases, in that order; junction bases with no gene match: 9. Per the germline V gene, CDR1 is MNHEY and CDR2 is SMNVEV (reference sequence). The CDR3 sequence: CASRPGVGGQPQHF. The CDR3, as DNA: TGTGCCAGCAGACCCGGCGTAGGGGGCCAGCCCCAGCATTTT.

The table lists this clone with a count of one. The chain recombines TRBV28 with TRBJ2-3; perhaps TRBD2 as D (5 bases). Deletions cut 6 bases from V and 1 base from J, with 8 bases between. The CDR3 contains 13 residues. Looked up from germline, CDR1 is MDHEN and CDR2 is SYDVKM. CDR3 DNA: TGTGCCAGCAGAGGGAGCGGCACAGATACGCAGTATTTT. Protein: CASRGSGTDTQYF.

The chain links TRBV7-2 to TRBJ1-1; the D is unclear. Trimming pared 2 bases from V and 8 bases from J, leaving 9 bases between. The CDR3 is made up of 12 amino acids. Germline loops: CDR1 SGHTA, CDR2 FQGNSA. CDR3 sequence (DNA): TGTGCCAGCAGCTTAATGTTCAGGGAAGCTTTCTTT. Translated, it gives CASSLMFREAFF.

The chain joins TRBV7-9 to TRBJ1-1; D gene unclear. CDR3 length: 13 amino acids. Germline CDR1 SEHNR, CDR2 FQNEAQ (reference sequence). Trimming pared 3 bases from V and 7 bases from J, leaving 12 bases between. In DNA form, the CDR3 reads TGTGCCAGCAGCTTCTCGGGGTCTAATGAAGCTTTCTTT. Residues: CASSFSGSNEAFF.

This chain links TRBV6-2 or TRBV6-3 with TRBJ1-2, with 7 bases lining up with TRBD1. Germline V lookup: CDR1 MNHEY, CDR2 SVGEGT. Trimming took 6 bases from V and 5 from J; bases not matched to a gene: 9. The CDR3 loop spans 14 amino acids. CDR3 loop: CASSKPGQPYGYTF. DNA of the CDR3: TGTGCCAGCAGCAAACCGGGACAGCCTTATGGCTACACCTTC.

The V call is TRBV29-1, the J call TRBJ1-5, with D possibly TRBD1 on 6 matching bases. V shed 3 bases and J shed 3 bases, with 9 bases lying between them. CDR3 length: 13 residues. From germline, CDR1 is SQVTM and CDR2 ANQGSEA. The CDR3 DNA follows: TGCAGCGTTGAGGGGGGGCCCAATCAGCCCCAGCATTTT. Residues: CSVEGGPNQPQHF.

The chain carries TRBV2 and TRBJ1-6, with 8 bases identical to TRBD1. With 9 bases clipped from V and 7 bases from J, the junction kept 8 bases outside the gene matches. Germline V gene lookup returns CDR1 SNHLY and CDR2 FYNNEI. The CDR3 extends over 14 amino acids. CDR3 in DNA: TGTGCCAGATCCCCCGGACAGGGAAATTCACCCCTCCACTTT. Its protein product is CARSPGQGNSPLHF.

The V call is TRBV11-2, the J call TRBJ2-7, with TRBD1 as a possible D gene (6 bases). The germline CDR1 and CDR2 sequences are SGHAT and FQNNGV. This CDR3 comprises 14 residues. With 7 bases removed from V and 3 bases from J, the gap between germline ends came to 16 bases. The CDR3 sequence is CASTASMDSYEQYF. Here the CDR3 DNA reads TGTGCCAGCACCGCTTCCATGGACAGCTACGAGCAGTACTTC.

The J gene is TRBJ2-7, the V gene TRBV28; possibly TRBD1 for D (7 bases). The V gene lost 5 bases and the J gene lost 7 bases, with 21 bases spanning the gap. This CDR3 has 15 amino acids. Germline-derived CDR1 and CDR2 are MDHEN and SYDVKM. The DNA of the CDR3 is TGTGCCAGCAGTATAGGGAGAAGGGCAGGGGGGGAGCAGTACGTC. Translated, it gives CASSIGRRAGGEQYV.